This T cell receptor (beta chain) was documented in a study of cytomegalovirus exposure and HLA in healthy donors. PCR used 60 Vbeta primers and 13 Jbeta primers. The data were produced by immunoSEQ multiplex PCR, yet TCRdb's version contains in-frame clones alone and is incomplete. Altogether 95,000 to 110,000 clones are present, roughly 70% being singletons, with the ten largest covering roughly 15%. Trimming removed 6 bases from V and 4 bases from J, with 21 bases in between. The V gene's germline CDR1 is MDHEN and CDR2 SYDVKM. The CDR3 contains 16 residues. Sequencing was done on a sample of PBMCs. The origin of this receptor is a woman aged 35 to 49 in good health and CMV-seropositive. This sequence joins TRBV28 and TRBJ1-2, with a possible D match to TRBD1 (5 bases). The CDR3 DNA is TGTGCCAGCAGGGACCCTGGGGCAGGGATAAGCTATGGCTACACCTTC. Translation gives CASRDPGAGISYGYTF.